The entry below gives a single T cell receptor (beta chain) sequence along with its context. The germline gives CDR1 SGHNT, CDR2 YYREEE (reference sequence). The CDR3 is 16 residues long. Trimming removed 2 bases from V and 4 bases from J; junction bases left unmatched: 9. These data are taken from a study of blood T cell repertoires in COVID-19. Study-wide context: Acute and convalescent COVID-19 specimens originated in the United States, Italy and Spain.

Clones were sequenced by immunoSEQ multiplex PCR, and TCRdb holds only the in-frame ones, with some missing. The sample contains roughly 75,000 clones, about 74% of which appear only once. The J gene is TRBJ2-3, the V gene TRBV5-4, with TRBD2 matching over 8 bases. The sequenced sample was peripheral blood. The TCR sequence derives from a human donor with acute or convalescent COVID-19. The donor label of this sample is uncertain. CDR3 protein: CASSFRRGGHADTQYF. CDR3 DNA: TGTGCCAGCAGCTTCCGACGGGGGGGCCACGCAGATACGCAGTATTTT.